The present entry profiles one T cell receptor (beta chain) with its context. Its matching antigen is unknown. Germline V gives CDR1 SGHVS, CDR2 FNYEAQ. The ends were cut back, 4 bases at V and 6 bases at J, with 13 bases in the middle. This CDR3 has 14 residues. Sample treatment: oral pan-JAK inhibitor, 5-10 mg twice daily. Punch biopsies of lesional scalp, plus peripheral blood, were taken from alopecia areata patients. These data are taken from a study of CD8+ T cells in alopecia areata. RNA was isolated and reverse transcribed to cDNA, the sequencing template. The method was immunoSEQ multiplex PCR; TCRdb's version includes in-frame clones alone and lacks a portion of them. The sample shows fewer than 150,000 clones, roughly 82% of them seen only once. Notes on the study in general: In patients, TCRs were shared less clearly than in mice, and HLA may possibly be involved. In blood and scalp, many expanded lesional clones persisted during tofacitinib. Administration of tofacitinib significantly diminished scalp clonality and expanded CD8+ clones within the top 100.

The source was CD8+ T cells sorted from blood, collected at week 4, from a patient treated with tofacitinib. The receptor was derived from a human donor with alopecia areata. The genes are TRBV7-6 and TRBJ2-1; maybe TRBD2 (6 bases). CDR3 region: CASSSWDSSNEQFF. In DNA form, the CDR3 reads TGTGCCAGCAGCTCTTGGGACTCCAGCAATGAGCAGTTCTTC.